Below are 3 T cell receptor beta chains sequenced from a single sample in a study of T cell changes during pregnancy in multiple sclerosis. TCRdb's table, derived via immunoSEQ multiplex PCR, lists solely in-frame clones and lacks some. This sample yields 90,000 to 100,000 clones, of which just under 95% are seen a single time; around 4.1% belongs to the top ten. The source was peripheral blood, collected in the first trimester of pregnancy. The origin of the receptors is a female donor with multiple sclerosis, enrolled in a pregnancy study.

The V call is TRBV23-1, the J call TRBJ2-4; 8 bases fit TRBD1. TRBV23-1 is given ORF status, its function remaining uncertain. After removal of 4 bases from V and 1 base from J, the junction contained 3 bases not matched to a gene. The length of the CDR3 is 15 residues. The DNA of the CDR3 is TGCGCCAGCAGTCGCACAGGGGGTGCCAAAAACATTCAGTACTTC. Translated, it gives CASSRTGGAKNIQYF.

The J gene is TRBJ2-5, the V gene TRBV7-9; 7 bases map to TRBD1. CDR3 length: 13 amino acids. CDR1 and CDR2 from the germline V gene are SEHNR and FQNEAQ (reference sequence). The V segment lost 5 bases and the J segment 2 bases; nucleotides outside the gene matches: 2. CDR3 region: CASSPGQQETQYF. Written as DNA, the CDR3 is TGTGCCAGCAGCCCGGGACAGCAAGAGACCCAGTACTTC.

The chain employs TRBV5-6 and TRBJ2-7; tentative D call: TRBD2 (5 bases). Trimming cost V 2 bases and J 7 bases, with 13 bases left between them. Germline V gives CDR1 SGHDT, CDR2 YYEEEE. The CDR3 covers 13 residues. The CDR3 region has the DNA TGTGCCAGCAGCTTAACGGGGTCGATAGAGCAGTACTTC. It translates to CASSLTGSIEQYF.